The 6 T cell receptor beta chains given below trace back to one sample, sequenced in a study of CD8+CD57+ T cells in acquired aplastic anemia. Profiling of TCR beta VDJ combinations and CDR3 sequences used genomic DNA as template. TCRdb re-called the reads with MiXCR, one entry per CDR3 protein. The table records 300,000 or so distinct CDR3 sequences, about 56% of them present only once. What was sequenced was sorted CD4+, CD8+, or CD8+CD57+ T cells (not recorded which) from PBMCs. The receptors come from a human donor with severe aplastic anemia or a healthy control (not recorded which).

This clonotype has more than one count but fewer than ten. The chain combines TRBV15 with TRBJ2-5, with D possibly TRBD2 on 6 matching bases. The CDR3 has 14 residues. The V end lost 6 bases, the J end lost 4 bases, and 15 bases lay between the germline ends. From germline, CDR1 is LNHNV and CDR2 YYDKDF (reference sequence). The CDR3 region has the DNA TGTGCCACCAGTGGCGGGGCTGGGGGAGAGACCCAGTACTTC. Encoded protein: CATSGGAGGETQYF. The whole variable domain, remainder taken from reference TRBV15 and TRBJ2-5, is DAMVIQNPRYQVTQFGKPVTLSCSQTLNHNVMYWYQQKSSQAPKLLFHYYDKDFNNEADTPDNFQSRRPNTSFCFLDIRSPGLGDTAMYLCATSGGAGGETQYFGPGTRLLVL.

This clonotype was observed a few times. A much larger clone lies a single base off, so this may be a read error. V and J are TRBV5-8 and TRBJ1-4; no clear D. The CDR3 has 14 amino acids. Germline V CDR1 and CDR2: SGHTS, YDEGEE. CDR3 amino acids: CASSSPGPNEKPFF. CDR3 in DNA: TGTGCCAGCAGCTCCCCGGGCCCTAATGAAAAACCGTTTTTT. Combining the CDR3 with reference TRBV5-8 and TRBJ1-4 gives the whole variable domain EAGVTQSPTHLIKTRGQQATLRCSPISGHTSVYWYQQALGLGLQFLLWYDEGEERNRGNFPPRFSGRQFPNYSSELNVNALELEDSALYLCASSSPGPNEKPFFGSGTQLSVL.

In this sample, this clonotype turned up many times. This chain links TRBV6-5 with TRBJ2-1; 7 bases are a match to TRBD1. Germline lookup yields CDR1 MNHEY and CDR2 SVGAGI. The CDR3 is made up of 15 amino acids. After removal of 6 bases from V and 2 bases from J, the junction contained 7 bases not matched to a gene. The CDR3 loop is CASSSTGVAYNEQFF. In nucleotides, the CDR3 is TGTGCCAGCAGCTCTACAGGGGTTGCCTACAATGAGCAGTTCTTC.

This chain connects TRBV7-2 to TRBJ2-7; D is possibly TRBD2 (6 bases). Germline V gene lookup returns CDR1 SGHTA and CDR2 FQGNSA. Trimming pared 5 bases from V and 1 base from J, leaving 12 bases between. This CDR3 has 14 residues. CDR3 sequence (DNA): TGTGCCAGCAGCCCCCGACGGGGGTCCTACGAGCAGTACTTC. Translated, it gives CASSPRRGSYEQYF. Full variable domain (outside the CDR3, taken from reference TRBV7-2 and TRBJ2-7): GAGVSQSPSNKVTEKGKDVELRCDPISGHTALYWYRQSLGQGLEFLIYFQGNSAPDKSGLPSDRFSAERTGGSVSTLTIQRTQQEDSAVYLCASSPRRGSYEQYFGPGTRLTVT.

Many counts were recorded for this clonotype. The gene calls are TRBV29-1 and TRBJ2-7; TRBD2 matches at 8 bases. Looked up from germline, CDR1 is SQVTM and CDR2 is ANQGSEA. With 8 bases clipped from V and 4 bases from J, the junction kept 4 bases outside the gene matches. This CDR3 region has 11 residues. The DNA of the CDR3 is TGCAGCACTTTAGCGGGATACGAGCAGTACTTC. Its protein product is CSTLAGYEQYF.

This rearrangement joins TRBV19 to TRBJ2-7, with D possibly matching TRBD2 (5 bases). Germline V gene sequence: CDR1 LNHDA, CDR2 SQIVND (reference sequence). The CDR3 has 14 amino acids. With 4 bases removed from V and 2 bases from J, the gap between germline ends came to 12 bases. The CDR3 loop reads CASSTLDGAYEQYF. CDR3 nucleotides: TGTGCCAGTAGTACCCTGGACGGGGCCTACGAGCAGTACTTC. Full variable domain (missing parts from reference TRBV19 and TRBJ2-7): DGGITQSPKYLFRKEGQNVTLSCEQNLNHDAMYWYRQDPGQGLRLIYYSQIVNDFQKGDIAEGYSVSREKKESFPLTVTSAQKNPTAFYLCASSTLDGAYEQYFGPGTRLTVT.